Following are 19 T cell receptor beta chains from one sample sequenced in a study of graft-versus-host responses after intestinal transplantation. Here immunoSEQ multiplex PCR was the method, and the copy in TCRdb shows in-frame clones only, minus some. Of approximately 90,000 clones detected, roughly 90% appear once; the ten largest clones hold 7.6%. For these receptors, no antigen is known. Specimen: unstimulated CD8+ T cells sorted from spleen or lymph node cells, collected before transplant. These receptors were obtained from a human donor who was the organ donor for an intestinal transplant.

This clone showed up just once. The gene calls are TRBV5-1 and TRBJ2-1; no reliable D call. Trimming removed 4 bases at V and 7 bases at J, with 12 bases between. There are 13 residues in the CDR3. Germline CDR1 is SGHRS and CDR2 is YFSETQ. The CDR3 region is CASSQDWWNEQFF. CDR3 bases: TGCGCCAGCAGCCAGGATTGGTGGAATGAGCAGTTCTTC. The full variable domain, rest sourced from reference TRBV5-1 and TRBJ2-1, is KAGVTQTPRYLIKTRGQQVTLSCSPISGHRSVSWYQQTPGQGLQFLFEYFSETQRNKGNFPGRFSGRQFSNSRSEMNVSTLELGDSALYLCASSQDWWNEQFFGPGTRLTVL.

J is TRBJ2-1 and V is TRBV5-4; D might be TRBD2 (8 bases). Trimming left V 5 bases short and J 8 bases short, with 29 bases between. The V gene's germline CDR1 is SGHNT and CDR2 YYREEE (reference sequence). This CDR3 has 18 residues. The CDR3: CASRRGGGGQPLGDEQFF. The CDR3 DNA is TGTGCCAGCAGACGGGGGGGAGGGGGACAGCCCTTGGGCGATGAGCAGTTCTTC.

This rearrangement joins TRBV19 to TRBJ1-1; D possibly corresponds to TRBD1 (6 bases). The V gene's germline CDR1 is LNHDA and CDR2 SQIVND (reference sequence). The CDR3 has 16 residues. V lost 9 bases, J lost 5 bases, and 25 bases lay in between. The CDR3 nucleotides are TGTGCCAGCGAACCCGGAATACAGGGTACATGGACTGAAGCTTTCTTT. Translated, it gives CASEPGIQGTWTEAFF. Complete variable domain (other parts from reference TRBV19 and TRBJ1-1): DGGITQSPKYLFRKEGQNVTLSCEQNLNHDAMYWYRQDPGQGLRLIYYSQIVNDFQKGDIAEGYSVSREKKESFPLTVTSAQKNPTAFYLCASEPGIQGTWTEAFFGQGTRLTVV.

This clone showed up just once. The V gene is TRBV13, the J gene TRBJ1-5, with TRBD1 matching 7 bases. The CDR3 sequence is 13 residues long. CDR1 is PRHDT, CDR2 FYEKMQ, per germline (reference sequence). V gave up 1 base and J gave up 6 bases; unmatched junction bases: 0. CDR3 amino acids: CASSLEGAQPQHF. CDR3 DNA: TGTGCCAGCAGCTTAGAGGGGGCTCAGCCCCAGCATTTT.

This clone appeared a single time. The same CDR3 arises from other DNA sequences in this sample as well. The chain joins TRBV7-3 to TRBJ2-1; 9 bases map to TRBD2. The germline V gene has CDR1 SGHTA and CDR2 FQGTGA. The CDR3 runs 16 residues. Trimming removed 5 bases from V and 4 bases from J; junction bases left unmatched: 9. The chain's CDR3 is CASSLGLAGSYNEQFF. The CDR3 nucleotides are TGTGCCAGCAGCCTCGGCCTAGCGGGAAGTTACAATGAGCAGTTCTTC.

The J gene is TRBJ2-7, the V gene TRBV30; the match to TRBD1 covers 8 bases. CDR1 and CDR2 (germline): GTSNPN, SVGIG (reference sequence). The CDR3 has 11 residues. Trimming at V came to 5 bases and at J to 3 bases, leaving 0 bases not matched to a gene. The DNA of the CDR3 is TGTGCCTGGGGGACAGGCTACGAGCAGTACTTC. This translates into CAWGTGYEQYF.

This chain connects TRBV5-3 to TRBJ1-1; D call uncertain. TRBV5-3 is filed as an ORF, its function uncertain. The length of the CDR3 is 16 residues. Between the trimmed V and J ends, which lost 1 base and 1 base, there was a span of 14 bases. The DNA of the CDR3 is TGTGCCAGAAGCTTGTCAGTGGCAGGCCAGAACACTGAAGCTTTCTTT. Residues: CARSLSVAGQNTEAFF.

Points on this clone: The junction and the germline gene differ at one end; a read error may be behind it. The rearrangement joins TRBV4-1 to TRBJ2-1, with 15 bases fitting TRBD2. This CDR3 is built from 16 residues. Looked up from germline, CDR1 is MGHRA and CDR2 is YSYEKL. The DNA of the CDR3 is TGCGCCGGCAGAGAGGGACTAGCGGGAGGTTACAATGAGCAGTTCTTC. Amino acid sequence: CAGREGLAGGYNEQFF.

The chain carries TRBV7-6 and TRBJ1-4; D is unresolved. Trimming shortened V by 5 bases and J by 8 bases, and 15 bases separated the two germline ends. CDR1 is SGHVS, CDR2 FNYEAQ, per germline. The CDR3 has 14 amino acids. Written as DNA, the CDR3 is TGTGCCAGCAGCCCCGCCCCGGGCGGGGAAAAACTGTTTTTT. As protein: CASSPAPGGEKLFF.

This sequence joins TRBV7-9 and TRBJ2-6; TRBD2 matches at 7 bases. The J segment lost 4 bases and the V segment lost 5 bases, leaving 11 bases of the junction unmatched. This CDR3 region has 17 residues. Germline CDR1 SEHNR, CDR2 FQNEAQ (reference sequence). The CDR3 nucleotides read TGTGCCAGCAGCCCCTTGGGAGGGCCCCCGGGGGCCAACGTCCTGACTTTC. Protein: CASSPLGGPPGANVLTF.

The chain uses TRBV4-1 and TRBJ2-3, with 10 nucleotides matching TRBD2. After removal of 5 bases from V and 3 bases from J, the junction contained 11 bases not matched to a gene. The CDR3 is 17 residues long. Germline V gene data show CDR1 as MGHRA and CDR2 as YSYEKL. The CDR3 protein is CASSSSGGGGSTDTQYF. DNA for the CDR3: TGCGCCAGCAGCTCCAGCGGGGGGGGCGGGAGTACAGATACGCAGTATTTT.

The chain links TRBV5-4 to TRBJ2-1; the D call may be TRBD1 or TRBD2 (5 bases each). With 4 bases removed from V and 4 bases from J, the gap between germline ends came to 18 bases. CDR1 is SGHNT and CDR2 is YYREEE in the germline V gene (reference sequence). The CDR3 length is 16 residues. Written as DNA, the CDR3 is TGTGCCAGCAGCCCCCGGGGCGGGCTTATATACAATGAGCAGTTCTTC. Translating it yields CASSPRGGLIYNEQFF.

Only a few counts were recorded for this clone. The chain links TRBV9 to TRBJ1-2; TRBD1 is a possible D gene (5 bases). Germline lookup yields CDR1 SGDLS and CDR2 YYNGEE. V was clipped by 4 bases and J by 1 base, with 17 bases between them. The CDR3 totals 16 residues. Written as DNA, the CDR3 is TGTGCCAGCAGCCCGGGGGGGGACCTCCTTAACTATGGCTACACCTTC. Amino acid sequence: CASSPGGDLLNYGYTF.

This clone was seen a single time. The chain carries TRBV5-6 and TRBJ1-1; 7 bases are shared with TRBD1. V lost 3 bases and J lost 1; bases outside the gene matches: 9. This CDR3 is 16 amino acids long. Germline V gene lookup returns CDR1 SGHDT and CDR2 YYEEEE. CDR3 amino acids: CASSWQGDRGNTEAFF. CDR3 sequence (DNA): TGTGCCAGCAGCTGGCAGGGGGACCGAGGGAACACTGAAGCTTTCTTT.

The chain couples TRBV6-5 to TRBJ2-7, with 9 bases lining up with TRBD1. The V and J ends lost 0 bases and 0 bases, in that order; junction bases with no gene match: 3. Germline V CDR1 and CDR2: MNHEY, SVGAGI. There are 16 residues in the CDR3. The CDR3 DNA reads as TGTGCCAGCAGTTACTCTTTGGACAGGGGCTCCTACGAGCAGTACTTC. Amino acid sequence: CASSYSLDRGSYEQYF.

V is TRBV5-6 and J is TRBJ1-4; 7 bases are a match to TRBD1. CDR3 length: 16 amino acids. Germline lookup yields CDR1 SGHDT and CDR2 YYEEEE. V lost 0 bases to trimming and J lost 7 bases; unmatched junction nucleotides: 9. The CDR3 loop is CASSLEQGYYAEKLFF. The CDR3 DNA reads TGTGCCAGCAGCTTGGAACAGGGGTACTATGCTGAAAAACTGTTTTTT.

The CDR3 region is CASSPSGTSVFDEQFF. In DNA form, the CDR3 reads TGTGCCAGCAGCCCTAGCGGGACTAGCGTTTTCGATGAGCAGTTCTTC. The V call is TRBV5-6, the J call TRBJ2-1; TRBD2 matches 10 bases. Germline V gene sequence: CDR1 SGHDT, CDR2 YYEEEE. V gave up 4 bases and J gave up 8 bases; unmatched junction bases: 12. The CDR3 is 16 residues long.

V is TRBV11-3 and J is TRBJ1-6; D is unclear. The CDR3 has 16 residues. The germline gives CDR1 SGHNT, CDR2 YENEEA. Trimming took off 3 bases at V and 0 bases at J, with 9 bases between the two ends. The CDR3 region is CASSFVGSSYNSPLHF. In DNA form, the CDR3 reads TGTGCCAGCAGCTTTGTCGGGAGCTCCTATAATTCACCCCTCCACTTT. Complete variable domain (other parts from reference TRBV11-3 and TRBJ1-6): EAGVVQSPRYKIIEKKQPVAFWCNPISGHNTLYWYLQNLGQGPELLIRYENEEAVDDSQLPKDRFSAERLKGVDSTLKIQPAELGDSAVYLCASSFVGSSYNSPLHFGNGTRLTVT.

This clone is hyperexpanded. V is TRBV6-5 and J is TRBJ2-7; 8 nucleotides agree with TRBD1. CDR3 length: 15 residues. After removal of 2 bases from V and 4 bases from J, the junction contained 7 bases not matched to a gene. The V gene's germline CDR1 is MNHEY and CDR2 SVGAGI. CDR3 region: CASSYGAGGQYEQYF. The CDR3 DNA reads TGTGCCAGCAGTTACGGGGCAGGGGGCCAGTACGAGCAGTACTTC.